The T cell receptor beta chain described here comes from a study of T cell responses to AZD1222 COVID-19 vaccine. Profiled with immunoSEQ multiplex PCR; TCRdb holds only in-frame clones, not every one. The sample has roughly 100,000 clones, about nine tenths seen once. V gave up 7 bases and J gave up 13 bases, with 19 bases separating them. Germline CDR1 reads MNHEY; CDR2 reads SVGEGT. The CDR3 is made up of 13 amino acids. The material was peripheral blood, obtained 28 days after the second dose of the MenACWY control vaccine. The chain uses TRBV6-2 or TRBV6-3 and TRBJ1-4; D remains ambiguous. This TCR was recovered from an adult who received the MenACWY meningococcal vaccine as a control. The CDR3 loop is CASTPPHSSVLFF. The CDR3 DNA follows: TGTGCCAGCACCCCTCCGCACTCGTCGGTACTGTTTTTT.